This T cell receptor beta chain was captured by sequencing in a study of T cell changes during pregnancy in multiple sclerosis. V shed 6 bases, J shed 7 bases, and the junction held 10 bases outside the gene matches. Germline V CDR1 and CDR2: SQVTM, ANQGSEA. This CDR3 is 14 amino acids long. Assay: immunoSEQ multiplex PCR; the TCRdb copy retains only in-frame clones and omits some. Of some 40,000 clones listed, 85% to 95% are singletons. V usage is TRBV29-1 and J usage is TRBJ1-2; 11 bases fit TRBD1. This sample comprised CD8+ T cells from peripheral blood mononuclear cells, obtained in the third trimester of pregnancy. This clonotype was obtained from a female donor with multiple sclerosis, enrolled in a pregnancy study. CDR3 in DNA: TGCAGCGTGATTGACGGGACAGGGGGGTCTGGCTACACCTTC. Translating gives CSVIDGTGGSGYTF.